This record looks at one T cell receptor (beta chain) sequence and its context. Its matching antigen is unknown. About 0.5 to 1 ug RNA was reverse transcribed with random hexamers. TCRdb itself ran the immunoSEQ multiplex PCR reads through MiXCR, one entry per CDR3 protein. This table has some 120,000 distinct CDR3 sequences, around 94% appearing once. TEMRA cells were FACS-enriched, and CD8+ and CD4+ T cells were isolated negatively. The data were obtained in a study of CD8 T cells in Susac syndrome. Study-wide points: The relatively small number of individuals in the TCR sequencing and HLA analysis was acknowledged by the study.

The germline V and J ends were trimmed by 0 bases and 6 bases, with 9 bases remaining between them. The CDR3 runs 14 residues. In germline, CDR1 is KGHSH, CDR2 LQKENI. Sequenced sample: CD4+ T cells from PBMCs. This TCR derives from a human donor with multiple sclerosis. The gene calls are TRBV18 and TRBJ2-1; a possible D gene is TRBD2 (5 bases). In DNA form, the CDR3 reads TGTGCCAGCTCACCACCAGGACTGTCCAATGAGCAGTTCTTC. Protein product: CASSPPGLSNEQFF.